These T cell receptor beta chains were read from a single sample in a study of T cell repertoires in cytomegalovirus infection. TCRdb independently ran MiXCR on the reads; one entry per CDR3 protein. This sample has about 78,000 distinct CDR3 sequences, with roughly 37% found just once. Their specific antigens are unknown. The sample was CD8+ T cells from cultured PBMCs, taken from culture after CMV antigen stimulation. All receptors derive from a human donor in good health (CMV status not recorded). Some clones in this sample may be carry-over from other donors' samples. Both conserved end residues are part of each CDR3. D genes are given only for firm matches. Some rows mark clone size as missing; the rest say once, few, many or name a class of expanded clone.

-	TRBV6-2/TRBV6-3	TRBJ1-5	once	CASSYRLDGFVQPQHF	TGTGCCAGCAGTTACCGCCTGGATGGCTTTGTTCAGCCCCAGCATTTT
TRBD1	TRBV7-9	TRBJ1-2	once	CASSLEQGNYGYTF	TGTGCCAGCAGCTTGGAACAGGGGAACTATGGCTACACCTTC
-	TRBV5-4	TRBJ1-1	many	CASSFRGDRAVAEAFF	TGTGCCAGCAGCTTTCGAGGAGATAGGGCCGTCGCTGAAGCTTTCTTT
TRBD2	TRBV7-8	TRBJ2-3	few	CASSPRGGSTSTDTQYF	TGTGCCAGCAGCCCCCGGGGGGGGTCTACTAGCACAGATACGCAGTATTTT
-	TRBV12-3/TRBV12-4	TRBJ1-5	-	CASSLRGLGSNQPQHF	TGTGCCAGCAGTTTGCGGGGGCTCGGTAGCAATCAGCCCCAGCATTTT
TRBD2	TRBV6-1	TRBJ2-1	-	CASSKRGSSYNEQFF	TGTGCCAGCAGCAAGCGGGGGAGCTCCTACAATGAGCAGTTCTTC
TRBD2	TRBV27	TRBJ2-2	once	CASGPQLAGFTGELFF	TGTGCCAGCGGGCCCCAGCTAGCGGGGTTTACCGGGGAGCTGTTTTTT
-	TRBV2	TRBJ1-1	few	CASSVPANTEAFF	TGTGCCAGCAGTGTTCCAGCCAACACTGAAGCTTTCTTT
-	TRBV19	TRBJ2-7	-	CASSIGQNIASEQYF	TGTGCCAGTAGTATAGGACAGAATATAGCAAGCGAGCAGTACTTC
-	TRBV20-1	TRBJ1-1	-	CSARGTNTEAFF	TGCAGTGCTAGGGGTACGAACACTGAAGCTTTCTTT
-	TRBV7-6	TRBJ1-5	-	CASSSELGQPQHF	TGTGCCAGCAGCTCGGAACTAGGACAGCCCCAGCATTTT
-	TRBV4-3	TRBJ2-7	once	CASSQDRTYEQYF	TGCGCCAGCAGCCAAGATCGGACCTACGAGCAGTACTTC
TRBD1	TRBV10-3	TRBJ2-7	-	CAIKSGQGDSYEQYF	TGTGCCATCAAGTCGGGACAGGGTGACTCCTACGAGCAGTACTTC
TRBD1	TRBV4-1	TRBJ2-7	-	CASSQAWTGGIQSYEQYF	TGCGCCAGCAGCCAAGCTTGGACAGGGGGCATCCAATCCTACGAGCAGTACTTC
-	TRBV7-9	TRBJ1-1	-	CASSPTDVEAFF	TGTGCCAGCAGCCCGACAGATGTTGAAGCTTTCTTT
-	TRBV7-9	TRBJ1-2	few	CASSLAVGHPDRGYGYTF	TGTGCCAGCAGCTTAGCGGTGGGACATCCCGACCGAGGGTATGGCTACACCTTC
TRBD1	TRBV7-2	TRBJ2-7	-	CASSSGQDYEQYF	TGTGCCAGCAGCTCCGGACAGGACTACGAGCAGTACTTC
-	TRBV20-1	TRBJ1-1	-	CSAKRRQDADMNTEAFF	TGCAGTGCCAAGCGAAGACAGGATGCGGACATGAACACTGAAGCTTTCTTT
-	TRBV2	TRBJ2-3	once	CASNLFDGSDTQYF	TGTGCCAGCAACCTCTTTGACGGTTCAGATACGCAGTATTTT
-	TRBV7-6	TRBJ1-1	-	CASSPGRGRNTEAFF	TGTGCCAGCAGCCCGGGAAGAGGACGGAACACTGAAGCTTTCTTT
-	TRBV11-3	TRBJ2-7	-	CASSLTVSYEQYF	TGTGCCAGCAGCTTAACAGTCTCCTACGAGCAGTACTTC
-	TRBV12-5	TRBJ2-1	few	CASGLDNEQFF	TGTGCTAGTGGTTTGGACAATGAGCAGTTCTTC
-	TRBV27	TRBJ2-5	few	CASSPEGETQYF	TGTGCCAGCAGTCCCGAGGGGGAGACCCAGTACTTC
-	TRBV19	TRBJ1-5	-	CASRPEVEVQPQHF	TGTGCCAGTAGACCCGAGGTAGAGGTTCAGCCCCAGCATTTT
-	TRBV6-5	TRBJ2-2	-	CASRVDRSNTGELFF	TGTGCCAGCAGGGTGGACCGATCGAACACCGGGGAGCTGTTTTTT
-	TRBV6-6	TRBJ1-5	-	CASSYSDISNQPQHF	TGTGCCAGCAGTTATTCCGACATTAGCAATCAGCCCCAGCATTTT
TRBD1	TRBV27	TRBJ2-5	-	CASSSDRGAETQYF	TGTGCCAGCAGTTCCGACAGGGGGGCGGAGACCCAGTACTTC
TRBD2	TRBV11-2	TRBJ2-1	-	CASSFGFAGGNEQFF	TGTGCCAGCAGCTTCGGGTTTGCGGGAGGCAATGAGCAGTTCTTC
TRBD2	TRBV27	TRBJ2-3	-	CASSPRLAGADTQYF	TGTGCCAGCAGTCCCCGACTAGCGGGGGCAGATACGCAGTATTTT
-	TRBV6-1	TRBJ1-6	-	CASTGKNNSPLHF	TGTGCCAGCACTGGAAAGAATAATTCACCCCTCCACTTT
-	TRBV10-3	TRBJ2-7	-	CAANQGEESLYEQYF	TGTGCCGCCAATCAAGGGGAGGAAAGTCTCTACGAGCAGTACTTC
-	TRBV11-1	TRBJ2-7	-	CASSLRGASYYEQYF	TGTGCCAGCAGCTTACGGGGGGCATCTTACTACGAGCAGTACTTC
TRBD2	TRBV4-1	TRBJ2-6	-	CASSQALAGASGANVLTF	TGCGCCAGCAGCCAAGCCCTAGCGGGGGCGTCTGGGGCCAACGTCCTGACTTTC
TRBD2	TRBV7-2	TRBJ2-5	few	CASSLPSGGPGTQYF	TGTGCCAGCAGCTTACCTAGCGGGGGCCCAGGGACCCAGTACTTC
-	TRBV5-5	TRBJ2-7	few	CASSLEQAGSYEQYF	TGTGCCAGCAGCTTGGAGCAGGCTGGCTCCTACGAGCAGTACTTC
TRBD2	TRBV3-1	TRBJ2-5	-	CASSPGTSGAGETQYF	TGTGCCAGCAGCCCAGGGACTAGCGGGGCGGGAGAGACCCAGTACTTC
-	TRBV19	TRBJ2-1	-	CASTGAHNEQFF	TGTGCCAGTACGGGGGCCCACAATGAGCAGTTCTTC
TRBD1	TRBV7-6	TRBJ2-7	-	CASSLRQGSVYEQYF	TGTGCCAGCAGCTTGAGACAGGGAAGCGTCTACGAGCAGTACTTC
-	TRBV4-1	TRBJ2-1	-	CASSREDGGLSYNEQFF	TGCGCCAGCAGCCGAGAAGACGGCGGACTCTCCTACAATGAGCAGTTCTTC
-	TRBV20-1	TRBJ1-1	-	CSAREGAANTEAFF	TGCAGTGCTAGAGAGGGGGCGGCGAACACTGAAGCTTTCTTT
TRBD1	TRBV4-1	TRBJ1-3	few	CASSQDGTGVSGNTIYF	TGCGCCAGCAGCCAAGATGGAACAGGGGTCTCTGGAAACACCATATATTTT
-	TRBV20-1	TRBJ1-5	-	CSASLGRTVYSNQPQHF	TGCAGTGCTAGCCTCGGACGGACGGTATATAGCAATCAGCCCCAGCATTTT
TRBD1	TRBV5-6	TRBJ2-7	few	CASSLEDRGFSYEQYF	TGTGCCAGCAGCTTGGAAGACAGGGGATTCTCCTACGAGCAGTACTTC
-	TRBV19	TRBJ1-5	-	CASSIGRENQPQHF	TGTGCCAGTAGTATAGGGCGGGAAAATCAGCCCCAGCATTTT
TRBD1	TRBV19	TRBJ2-1	few	CASSIAGGSYNEQFF	TGTGCCAGTAGTATAGCAGGGGGCTCCTACAATGAGCAGTTCTTC
TRBD1	TRBV7-1	TRBJ2-3	-	CASSGETGIGTQYF	TGTGCCAGCAGTGGCGAGACAGGGATTGGTACGCAGTATTTT